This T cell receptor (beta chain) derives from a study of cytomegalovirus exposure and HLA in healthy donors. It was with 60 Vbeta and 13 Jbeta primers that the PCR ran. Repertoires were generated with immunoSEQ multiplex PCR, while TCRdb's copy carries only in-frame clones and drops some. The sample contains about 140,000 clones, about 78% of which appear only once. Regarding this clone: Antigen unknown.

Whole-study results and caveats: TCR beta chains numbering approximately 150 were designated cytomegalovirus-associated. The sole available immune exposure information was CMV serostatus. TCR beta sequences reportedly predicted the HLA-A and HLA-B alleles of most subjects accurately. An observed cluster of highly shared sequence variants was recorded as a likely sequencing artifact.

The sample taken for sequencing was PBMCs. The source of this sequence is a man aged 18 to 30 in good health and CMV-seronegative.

The CDR3 loop reads CASGLASNEQFF. The DNA for the CDR3 is TGTGCCAGCGGACTAGCGAGCAATGAGCAGTTCTTC. This chain uses TRBV6-5 with TRBJ2-1; 9 bases match TRBD2. Germline V gene lookup returns CDR1 MNHEY and CDR2 SVGAGI. V dropped 8 bases and J dropped 6; count of bases not matched to a gene: 2. The CDR3 has 12 residues.